Listed here are 7 T cell receptor beta chains from one sample, sequenced in a study of response to subunit inactivated influenza vaccine. TCRdb used MiXCR to reprocess the RT-PCR reads, holding one entry per CDR3 protein. The sample yields 550,000 to 650,000 distinct CDR3 sequences, 12% seen once. The sequenced sample was PBMCs from blood, obtained on the day of vaccination. All receptors derive from a middle-aged man who received an inactivated influenza vaccine.

The chain combines TRBV19 with TRBJ2-1; TRBD2 might be the D (5 bases). Deletions cut 5 bases from V and 3 bases from J, with 14 bases between. The CDR3 is 15 residues long. CDR1 and CDR2 (germline): LNHDA, SQIVND (reference sequence). The CDR3 DNA reads TGTGCCAGTAGTCCAGCCGGGGTCTTCTACAATGAGCAGTTCTTC. This codes for CASSPAGVFYNEQFF.

This clonotype was observed a few times. The rearrangement joins TRBV6-1 to TRBJ1-5; D may be TRBD1 (5 bases). Germline assignment: CDR1 MNHNS and CDR2 SASEGT. The CDR3 is 14 amino acids. Between the trimmed V and J ends, which lost 6 bases and 3 bases, there was a span of 12 bases. In DNA form, the CDR3 reads TGTGCCAGCAGCCCCACAGGCCACAATCAGCCCCAGCATTTT. Protein sequence: CASSPTGHNQPQHF.

This clonotype was found a few times. The chain combines TRBV10-3 with TRBJ1-3; D gene unclear. V was shortened by 2 bases and J by 0 bases, with 14 bases between the two germline ends. This CDR3 is built from 17 residues. Per germline, CDR1 ENHRY and CDR2 SYGVKD. CDR3 amino acids: CAISEGNLPISGNTIYF. In DNA, the CDR3 is TGTGCCATCAGTGAGGGCAACTTACCGATCTCTGGAAACACCATATATTTT.

This clonotype was recorded a few times. The chain has TRBV7-9 and TRBJ2-1; D might be TRBD1 (6 bases). The CDR3 totals 16 residues. Germline V CDR1 and CDR2: SEHNR, FQNEAQ (reference sequence). V was cut by 0 bases and J by 7 bases, with 16 bases left in between. CDR3 sequence (DNA): TGTGCCAGCAGCTTAGCAGGGTCAGGGGCTTTGAATGAGCAGTTCTTC. Its translation: CASSLAGSGALNEQFF.

The V call is TRBV30, the J call TRBJ2-1, with D possibly matching TRBD1 (5 bases). Trimming took off 2 bases at V and 2 bases at J, with 7 bases between the two ends. Germline assignment: CDR1 GTSNPN and CDR2 SVGIG (reference sequence). The CDR3 totals 13 residues. In DNA, the CDR3 is TGTGCCTGGAGTCCAGGGCCCTACAATGAGCAGTTCTTC. Translated: CAWSPGPYNEQFF.

The rearrangement uses TRBV12-3 or TRBV12-4 and TRBJ1-2, with unresolved D. The CDR3 sequence is 14 residues long. V was shortened by 5 bases and J by 3 bases, with 13 bases between the two germline ends. The CDR3 region has the DNA TGTGCCAGCAGTACGGACGGGGTCCACTATGGCTACACCTTC. It translates to CASSTDGVHYGYTF.

The rearrangement uses TRBV2 and TRBJ1-3; tentative D call: TRBD1 (6 bases). Trimming took off 4 bases at V and 3 bases at J, with 13 bases between the two ends. The CDR3 loop spans 15 amino acids. Germline V CDR1 and CDR2: SNHLY, FYNNEI. The CDR3 sequence: CASSARTGNGNTIYF. CDR3 bases: TGTGCCAGCAGTGCTCGAACAGGGAATGGAAACACCATATATTTT.